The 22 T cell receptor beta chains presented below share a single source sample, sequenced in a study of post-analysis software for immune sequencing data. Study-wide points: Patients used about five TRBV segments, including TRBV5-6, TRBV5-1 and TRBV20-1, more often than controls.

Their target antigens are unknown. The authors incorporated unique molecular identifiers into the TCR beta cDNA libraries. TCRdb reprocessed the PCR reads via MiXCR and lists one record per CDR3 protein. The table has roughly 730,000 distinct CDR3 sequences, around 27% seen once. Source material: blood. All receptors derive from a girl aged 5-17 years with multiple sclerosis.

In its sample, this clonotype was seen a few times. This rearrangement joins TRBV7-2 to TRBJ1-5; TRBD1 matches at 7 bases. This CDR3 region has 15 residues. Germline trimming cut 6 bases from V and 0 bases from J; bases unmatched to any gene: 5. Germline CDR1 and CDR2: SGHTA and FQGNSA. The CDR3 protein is CASRPDRYSNQPQHF. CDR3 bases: TGTGCCAGCAGACCGGACAGGTATAGCAATCAGCCCCAGCATTTT.

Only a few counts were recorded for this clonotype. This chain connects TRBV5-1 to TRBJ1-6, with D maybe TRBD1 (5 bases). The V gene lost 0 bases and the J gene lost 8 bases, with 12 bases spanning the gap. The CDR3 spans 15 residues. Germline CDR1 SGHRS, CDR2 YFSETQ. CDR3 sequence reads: CASSLDAGKYSPLHF. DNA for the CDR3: TGCGCCAGCAGCTTGGATGCAGGGAAGTATTCACCCCTCCACTTT.

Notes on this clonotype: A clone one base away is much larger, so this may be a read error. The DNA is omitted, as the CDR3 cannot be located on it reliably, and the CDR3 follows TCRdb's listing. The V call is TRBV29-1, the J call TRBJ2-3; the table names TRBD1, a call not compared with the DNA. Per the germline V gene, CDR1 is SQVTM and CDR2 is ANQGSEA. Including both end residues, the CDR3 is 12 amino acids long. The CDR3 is CSVGQGTDTRYF.

As DNA, the CDR3 is TGTGCCAGCTCACCACAACTCGGGACTAGTGACGAGCAGTACTTC. Translating gives CASSPQLGTSDEQYF. V and J are TRBV18 and TRBJ2-7; 8 bases align to TRBD2. This CDR3 has 15 residues. Germline assignment: CDR1 KGHSH and CDR2 LQKENI. V was pared by 1 base and J by 5 bases, with 7 bases of the junction left unmatched.

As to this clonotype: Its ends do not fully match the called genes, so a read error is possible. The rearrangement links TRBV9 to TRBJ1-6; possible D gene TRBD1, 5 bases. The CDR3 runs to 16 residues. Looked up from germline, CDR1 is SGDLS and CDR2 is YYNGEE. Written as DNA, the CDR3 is TGTGCCGGCAGCGTGGGGCAGGTGGGCTTTGATTCACCCCTCCACTTT. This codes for CAGSVGQVGFDSPLHF. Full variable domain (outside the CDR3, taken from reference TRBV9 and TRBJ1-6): DSGVTQTPKHLITATGQRVTLRCSPRSGDLSVYWYQQSLDQGLQFLIQYYNGEERAKGNILERFSAQQFPDLHSELNLSSLELGDSALYFCAGSVGQVGFDSPLHFGNGTRLTVT.

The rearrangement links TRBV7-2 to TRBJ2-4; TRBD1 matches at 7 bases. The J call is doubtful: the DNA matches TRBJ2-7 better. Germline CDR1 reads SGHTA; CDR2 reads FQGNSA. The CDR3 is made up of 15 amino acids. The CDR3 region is CASSLALDREYEQYF. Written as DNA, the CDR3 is TGTGCCAGCAGTCTAGCTCTAGACAGGGAATACGAGCAGTACTTC.

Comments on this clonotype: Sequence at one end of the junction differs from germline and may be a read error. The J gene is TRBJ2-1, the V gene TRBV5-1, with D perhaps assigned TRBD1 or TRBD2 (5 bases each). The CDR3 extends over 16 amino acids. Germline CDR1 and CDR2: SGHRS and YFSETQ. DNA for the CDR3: TGCGCCAGCAGCTTGGTCCCAGGGAGCGAGTACAATGAGCGGTTCTTC. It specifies CASSLVPGSEYNERFF.

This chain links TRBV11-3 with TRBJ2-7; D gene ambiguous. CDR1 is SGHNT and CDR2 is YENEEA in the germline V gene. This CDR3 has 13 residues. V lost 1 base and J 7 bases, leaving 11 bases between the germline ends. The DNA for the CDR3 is TGTGCCAGCAGCTTAGGGCGAAACAATGAGCAGTACTTC. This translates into CASSLGRNNEQYF.

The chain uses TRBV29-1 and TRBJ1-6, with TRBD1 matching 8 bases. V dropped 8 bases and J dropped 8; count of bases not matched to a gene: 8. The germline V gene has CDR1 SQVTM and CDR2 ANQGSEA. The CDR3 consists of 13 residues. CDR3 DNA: TGCAGCATTCGGACAGGGTCGGATTCACCCCTCCACTTT. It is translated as CSIRTGSDSPLHF. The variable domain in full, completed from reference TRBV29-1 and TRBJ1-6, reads SAVISQKPSRDICQRGTSLTIQCQVDSQVTMMFWYRQQPGQSLTLIATANQGSEATYESGFVIDKFPISRPNLTFSTLTVSNMSPEDSSIYLCSIRTGSDSPLHFGNGTRLTVT.

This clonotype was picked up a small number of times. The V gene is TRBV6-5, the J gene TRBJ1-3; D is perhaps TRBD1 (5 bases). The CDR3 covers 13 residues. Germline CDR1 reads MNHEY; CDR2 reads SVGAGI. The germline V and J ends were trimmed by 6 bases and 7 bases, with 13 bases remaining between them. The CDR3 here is CASRTPGLNTIYF. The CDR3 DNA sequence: TGTGCCAGCAGGACACCGGGACTCAACACCATATATTTT.

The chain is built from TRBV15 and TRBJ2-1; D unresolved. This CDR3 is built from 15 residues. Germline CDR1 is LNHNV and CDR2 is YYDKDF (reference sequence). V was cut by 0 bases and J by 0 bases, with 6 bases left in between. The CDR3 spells CATSREKDSYNEQFF. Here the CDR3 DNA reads TGTGCCACCAGCAGAGAAAAAGACTCCTACAATGAGCAGTTCTTC.

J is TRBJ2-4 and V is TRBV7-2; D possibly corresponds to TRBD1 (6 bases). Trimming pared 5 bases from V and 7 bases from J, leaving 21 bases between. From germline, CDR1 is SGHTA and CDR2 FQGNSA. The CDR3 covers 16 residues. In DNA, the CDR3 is TGTGCCAGCAGCGTCACCGTTAGGGGGATCGCGAACATTCAGTACTTC. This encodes CASSVTVRGIANIQYF. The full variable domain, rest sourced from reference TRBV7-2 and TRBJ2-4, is GAGVSQSPSNKVTEKGKDVELRCDPISGHTALYWYRQSLGQGLEFLIYFQGNSAPDKSGLPSDRFSAERTGGSVSTLTIQRTQQEDSAVYLCASSVTVRGIANIQYFGAGTRLSVL.

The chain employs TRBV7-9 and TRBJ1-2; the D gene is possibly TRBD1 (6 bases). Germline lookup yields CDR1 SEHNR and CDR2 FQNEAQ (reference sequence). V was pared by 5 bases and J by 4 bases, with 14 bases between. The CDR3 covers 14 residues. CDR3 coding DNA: TGTGCCAGCAGCCCTCAAACAGGGATCTATGGCTACACCTTC. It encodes CASSPQTGIYGYTF.

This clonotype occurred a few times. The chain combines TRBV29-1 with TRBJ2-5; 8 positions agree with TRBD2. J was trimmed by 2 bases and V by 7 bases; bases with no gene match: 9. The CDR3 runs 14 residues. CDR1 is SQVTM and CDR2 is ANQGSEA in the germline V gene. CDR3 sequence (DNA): TGCAGCGCTGCCACCGGGACTAGTCAAGAGACCCAGTACTTC. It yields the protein CSAATGTSQETQYF.

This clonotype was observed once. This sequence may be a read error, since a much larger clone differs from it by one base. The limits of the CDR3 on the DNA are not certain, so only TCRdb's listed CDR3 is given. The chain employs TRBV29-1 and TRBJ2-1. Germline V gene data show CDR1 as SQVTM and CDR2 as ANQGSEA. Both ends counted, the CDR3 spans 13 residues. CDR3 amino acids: CSVARGSYNERFF.

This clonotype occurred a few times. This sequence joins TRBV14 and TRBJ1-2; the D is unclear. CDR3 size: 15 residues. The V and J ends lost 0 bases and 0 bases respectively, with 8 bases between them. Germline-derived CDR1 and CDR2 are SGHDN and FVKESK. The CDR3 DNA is TGTGCCAGCAGCCAAGATAACACGGCTAACTATGGCTACACCTTC. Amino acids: CASSQDNTANYGYTF. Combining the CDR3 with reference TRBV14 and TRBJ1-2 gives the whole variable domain EAGVTQFPSHSVIEKGQTVTLRCDPISGHDNLYWYRRVMGKEIKFLLHFVKESKQDESGMPNNRFLAERTGGTYSTLKVQPAELEDSGVYFCASSQDNTANYGYTFGSGTRLTVV.

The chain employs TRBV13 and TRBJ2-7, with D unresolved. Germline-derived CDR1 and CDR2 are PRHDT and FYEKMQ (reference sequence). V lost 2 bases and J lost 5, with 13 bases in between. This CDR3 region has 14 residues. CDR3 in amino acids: CASSLSASADEQYF. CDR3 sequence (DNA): TGTGCCAGCAGCTTATCTGCGTCGGCGGACGAGCAGTACTTC.

In DNA, the CDR3 is TGTGCCAGCAGCCAAGGGGTACAGGGGGTAAATGGCTACACCTTC. This gives the protein CASSQGVQGVNGYTF. J is TRBJ1-2 and V is TRBV3-1; 8 bases are shared with TRBD1. The junction had 7 bases not matched to a gene; V was cut back by 1 base and J by 6 bases. Germline assignment: CDR1 LGHDT and CDR2 YNNKEL (reference sequence). This CDR3 has 15 amino acids.

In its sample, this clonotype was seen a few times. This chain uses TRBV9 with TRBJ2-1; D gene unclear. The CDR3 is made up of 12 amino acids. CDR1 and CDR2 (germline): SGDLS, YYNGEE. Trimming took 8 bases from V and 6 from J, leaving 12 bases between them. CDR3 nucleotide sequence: TGTGCCAGTAGCAAGGTGTCCAATGAGCAGTTCTTC. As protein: CASSKVSNEQFF. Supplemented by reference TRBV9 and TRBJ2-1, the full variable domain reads DSGVTQTPKHLITATGQRVTLRCSPRSGDLSVYWYQQSLDQGLQFLIQYYNGEERAKGNILERFSAQQFPDLHSELNLSSLELGDSALYFCASSKVSNEQFFGPGTRLTVL.

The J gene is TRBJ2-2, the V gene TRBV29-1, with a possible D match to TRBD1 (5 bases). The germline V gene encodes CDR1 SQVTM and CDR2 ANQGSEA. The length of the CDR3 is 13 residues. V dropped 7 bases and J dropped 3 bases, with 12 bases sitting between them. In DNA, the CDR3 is TGCAGCGCGGACCAGGGTTACACCGGGGAGCTGTTTTTT. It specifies CSADQGYTGELFF.

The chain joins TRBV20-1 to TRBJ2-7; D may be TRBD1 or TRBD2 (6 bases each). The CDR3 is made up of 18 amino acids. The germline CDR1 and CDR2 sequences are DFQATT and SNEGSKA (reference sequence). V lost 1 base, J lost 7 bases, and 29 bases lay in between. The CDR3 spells CSARAVFGGLSKRGEQYF. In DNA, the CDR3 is TGCAGTGCTAGAGCTGTCTTCGGGGGCCTATCTAAAAGGGGGGAGCAGTACTTC.

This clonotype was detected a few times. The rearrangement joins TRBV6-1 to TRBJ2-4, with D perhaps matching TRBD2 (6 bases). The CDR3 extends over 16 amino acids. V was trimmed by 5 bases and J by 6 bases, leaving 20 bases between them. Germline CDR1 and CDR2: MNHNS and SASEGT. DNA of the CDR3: TGTGCCAGCAGTCCCCAGATTTCCCGGACTATAAACATTCAGTACTTC. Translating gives CASSPQISRTINIQYF.